This passage covers 26 T cell receptor beta chains from one sample sequenced in a study of cytomegalovirus exposure and HLA in healthy donors. The primer mix had 60 Vbeta and 13 Jbeta primers. The method was immunoSEQ multiplex PCR; TCRdb's version includes in-frame clones alone and lacks a portion of them. Among around 100,000 clones listed, around 70% were seen once. Sequenced input: PBMCs. The receptors come from a man aged 30-40 years in good health and CMV-seropositive.

This clone has only a few counts. The chain uses TRBV2 and TRBJ1-2, with no clear D. Looked up from germline, CDR1 is SNHLY and CDR2 is FYNNEI. Deletions cut 10 bases from V and 4 bases from J, with 22 bases between. The CDR3 sequence is 15 residues long. CDR3 region: CATAREGGVSYGYTF. The CDR3 bases are TGTGCCACGGCGAGGGAGGGAGGAGTATCCTATGGCTACACCTTC.

The chain joins TRBV4-1 to TRBJ2-5; D might be TRBD1 (6 bases). The CDR3 extends over 18 amino acids. CDR1 and CDR2 (germline): MGHRA, YSYEKL. The V and J ends lost 0 bases and 4 bases respectively, with 21 bases between them. The CDR3 region has the DNA TGCGCCAGCAGCCAAGATCGGGGTGGGGGCAGGTTGGGAGAGACCCAGTACTTC. It specifies CASSQDRGGGRLGETQYF.

The V call is TRBV9, the J call TRBJ1-5; TRBD1 aligns across 7 bases. This CDR3 spans 15 amino acids. V shed 3 bases, J shed 7 bases, and the junction held 10 bases outside the gene matches. Germline CDR1 and CDR2: SGDLS and YYNGEE. The CDR3 region has the DNA TGTGCCAGCAGCGGGGACAGAGCGGGCGGGCAGCCCCAGCATTTT. It yields the protein CASSGDRAGGQPQHF.

The V gene is TRBV2, the J gene TRBJ2-2, with TRBD1 matching over 9 bases. V shed 8 bases, J shed 2 bases, and the junction held 3 bases outside the gene matches. Germline V gene data show CDR1 as SNHLY and CDR2 as FYNNEI. The CDR3 runs 14 residues. For the CDR3, the DNA is TGTGCCAGCGGGGACAGGGATAACACCGGGGAGCTGTTTTTT. Its protein product is CASGDRDNTGELFF. The whole variable domain, remainder taken from reference TRBV2 and TRBJ2-2, is EPEVTQTPSHQVTQMGQEVILRCVPISNHLYFYWYRQILGQKVEFLVSFYNNEISEKSEIFDDQFSVERPDGSNFTLKIRSTKLEDSAMYFCASGDRDNTGELFFGEGSRLTVL.

This clone has just one count. The gene calls are TRBV13 and TRBJ1-5; TRBD1 matches 7 bases. This CDR3 has 14 residues. In germline, CDR1 is PRHDT, CDR2 FYEKMQ (reference sequence). With 5 bases clipped from V and 7 bases from J, the junction kept 8 bases outside the gene matches. The CDR3 region is CASSRNRGNQPQHF. The CDR3 bases are TGTGCCAGCAGCCGGAACAGGGGAAACCAGCCCCAGCATTTT.

The chain carries TRBV4-1 and TRBJ1-2; D gene unclear. The CDR3 sequence is 15 residues long. Germline CDR1 is MGHRA and CDR2 is YSYEKL. Between the trimmed V and J ends, which lost 0 bases and 8 bases, there was a span of 16 bases. The CDR3, as DNA: TGCGCCAGCAGCCAAGATCAGGTTAGGCCGGCAGGCTACACCTTC. This encodes CASSQDQVRPAGYTF.

Remarks on this clone: The germline gene is not matched at one end of the junction; a read error may be the cause. The chain couples TRBV7-7 to TRBJ2-1; the match to TRBD2 covers 8 bases. The length of the CDR3 is 17 residues. The germline V gene has CDR1 SSHAT and CDR2 FNYEAQ (reference sequence). The CDR3 here is CASSLCVGAGDCNEQFF. CDR3 DNA sequence: TGTGCTAGCAGCTTATGCGTCGGAGCGGGGGACTGCAATGAGCAGTTCTTC.

The CDR3 coding sequence is TGTGCCAGCAGTTCCTGGAGGGCTAGCACAGATACGCAGTATTTT. This sequence encodes CASSSWRASTDTQYF. V usage is TRBV27 and J usage is TRBJ2-3, with a weak D call TRBD2 (6 bases). CDR1 MNHEY and CDR2 SMNVEV come from the germline V gene (reference sequence). V was cut by 4 bases and J by 0 bases, with 11 bases left in between. The CDR3 consists of 15 residues.

This chain uses TRBV7-2 with TRBJ1-2; tentative D call: TRBD1 (6 bases). V lost 0 bases and J lost 4, with 9 bases in between. Germline V CDR1 and CDR2: SGHTA, FQGNSA. The CDR3 totals 14 residues. CDR3 protein: CASSLAGQLYGYTF. Here the CDR3 DNA reads TGTGCCAGCAGCTTAGCCGGACAGCTCTATGGCTACACCTTC.

J is TRBJ2-7 and V is TRBV14; D may be TRBD1 (6 bases). V shed 3 bases and J shed 8 bases, with 11 bases lying between them. The CDR3 loop spans 12 amino acids. Germline V gene data show CDR1 as SGHDN and CDR2 as FVKESK. CDR3 in amino acids: CASSQTGNKQYV. The CDR3 DNA is TGTGCCAGCAGCCAGACAGGCAATAAGCAGTACGTC.

This chain connects TRBV11-3 to TRBJ2-6; 9 nucleotides agree with TRBD1. CDR3 length: 17 residues. The ends lost 5 bases at V and 2 bases at J; junction bases unmatched: 7. Germline values: CDR1 SGHNT, CDR2 YENEEA. This CDR3 is CASSPRTGEPGANVLTF. The CDR3 DNA follows: TGTGCCAGCAGCCCCCGGACAGGGGAACCTGGGGCCAACGTCCTGACTTTC.

The chain combines TRBV7-9 with TRBJ2-1; D remains unclear. V was trimmed by 2 bases and J by 3 bases, leaving 11 bases between them. Germline V CDR1 and CDR2: SEHNR, FQNEAQ (reference sequence). CDR3 size: 15 residues. The CDR3 DNA follows: TGTGCCAGCAGCTTATCGCTAGAGATCTACAATGAGCAGTTCTTC. Amino acid sequence: CASSLSLEIYNEQFF.

This clone was seen more than once but under ten times. The V gene is TRBV28, the J gene TRBJ2-1; perhaps TRBD2 as D (5 bases). The CDR3 sequence is 17 residues long. Germline V gene data show CDR1 as MDHEN and CDR2 as SYDVKM. Trimming cost V 6 bases and J 6 bases, with 24 bases left between them. This chain's CDR3 is CASRFSPRRSGVNEQFF. In DNA form, the CDR3 reads TGTGCCAGCAGATTTTCTCCGAGGAGGTCCGGGGTCAATGAGCAGTTCTTC.

This clone was counted a single time. This chain connects TRBV19 to TRBJ1-3; D remains unclear. CDR1 LNHDA and CDR2 SQIVND come from the germline V gene (reference sequence). V was trimmed by 2 bases and J by 3 bases, leaving 11 bases between them. The CDR3 consists of 15 residues. Here the CDR3 reads CASSIQRGNGNTIYF. CDR3 coding DNA: TGTGCCAGTAGTATACAGCGAGGGAATGGAAACACCATATATTTT.

This clone was observed a few times. The gene calls are TRBV27 and TRBJ1-1; possibly TRBD1 for D (5 bases). CDR3 length equals 16 residues. CDR1 is MNHEY, CDR2 SMNVEV, per germline (reference sequence). V lost 6 bases and J 7 bases, leaving 24 bases between the germline ends. The CDR3 DNA reads TGTGCCAGCAGCCAGGAGGAGGGGCATCAGGGCATTGAAGCTTTCTTT. It specifies CASSQEEGHQGIEAFF.

The chain combines TRBV25-1 with TRBJ2-7, with D possibly TRBD1 on 5 matching bases. Trimming shortened V by 4 bases and J by 0 bases, and 10 bases separated the two germline ends. The CDR3 spans 14 residues. The germline V gene encodes CDR1 MGHDK and CDR2 SYGVNS. CDR3 nucleotide sequence: TGTGCCAGCAGTGGACAGCAGGTCTCCTACGAGCAGTACTTC. Translated, it gives CASSGQQVSYEQYF.

V is TRBV6-5 and J is TRBJ1-1, with 7 bases aligning to TRBD1. The CDR3 is 14 amino acids. The V gene's germline CDR1 is MNHEY and CDR2 SVGAGI. J lost 4 bases, V lost 4 bases, and 6 bases had no gene match. Here the CDR3 DNA reads TGTGCCAGCAGTTCTACAGGGGTAGTCACTGAAGCTTTCTTT. This translates into CASSSTGVVTEAFF.

J is TRBJ1-1 and V is TRBV9, with 7 bases that match TRBD1. The CDR3 is made up of 17 amino acids. The germline gives CDR1 SGDLS, CDR2 YYNGEE. V shed 3 bases, J shed 4 bases, and the junction held 15 bases outside the gene matches. In DNA form, the CDR3 reads TGTGCCAGCAGCGGCCCCCTGAGACAGGGCGATTTCACTGAAGCTTTCTTT. Translating gives CASSGPLRQGDFTEAFF.

This clone has just one count. The V gene is TRBV4-1, the J gene TRBJ2-1; D remains ambiguous. The V gene lost 0 bases and the J gene lost 9 bases, with 12 bases spanning the gap. Per germline, CDR1 MGHRA and CDR2 YSYEKL. CDR3 length: 14 amino acids. CDR3 DNA: TGCGCCAGCAGCCAAGATTCCCAACGGGTTGAGCAGTTCTTC. Its translation is CASSQDSQRVEQFF.

The chain combines TRBV5-1 with TRBJ2-1, with D maybe TRBD2 (5 bases). Germline assignment: CDR1 SGHRS and CDR2 YFSETQ. V was trimmed by 4 bases and J by 8 bases, leaving 19 bases between them. The CDR3 extends over 15 amino acids. In DNA form, the CDR3 reads TGCGCCAGCAGCGAGTTGTGGTCTCAGGAGGATGAGCAGTTCTTC. Its translation is CASSELWSQEDEQFF.

This chain uses TRBV5-1 with TRBJ2-3, with TRBD1 matching 10 bases. The V and J ends lost 2 bases and 4 bases, in that order; junction bases with no gene match: 7. Germline V CDR1 and CDR2: SGHRS, YFSETQ. This CDR3 region has 16 residues. CDR3 sequence reads: CASSLPRQGAADTQYF. The CDR3 region has the DNA TGCGCCAGCAGCTTACCCCGACAGGGGGCGGCAGATACGCAGTATTTT.

The chain links TRBV2 to TRBJ1-4; a possible D gene is TRBD1 (5 bases). CDR3 size: 15 residues. The germline CDR1 and CDR2 sequences are SNHLY and FYNNEI. The V and J ends lost 7 bases and 1 base respectively, with 13 bases between them. In DNA form, the CDR3 reads TGTGCCAGCATCCCCGGGGGGGGAACTAATGAAAAACTGTTTTTT. Translated, it gives CASIPGGGTNEKLFF.

The chain carries TRBV7-3 and TRBJ2-1, with 9 nucleotides matching TRBD1. J was trimmed by 3 bases and V by 2 bases; bases with no gene match: 2. Per germline, CDR1 SGHTA and CDR2 FQGTGA. The CDR3 is made up of 15 amino acids. CDR3 coding DNA: TGTGCCAGCAGCTTAGGACAGGGGAGCTACAATGAGCAGTTCTTC. Its translation is CASSLGQGSYNEQFF.

V usage is TRBV10-2 and J usage is TRBJ1-5; TRBD1 is a possible D gene (6 bases). Trimming removed 6 bases at V and 1 base at J, with 16 bases between. CDR3 length equals 16 residues. Germline CDR1 WSHSY, CDR2 SAAADI. CDR3 sequence: CASSPFRGLSNQPQHF. Here the CDR3 DNA reads TGCGCCAGCAGCCCGTTTAGGGGGTTGAGCAATCAGCCCCAGCATTTT.

The V and J genes are TRBV6-5 and TRBJ2-7; 11 bases match TRBD2. Trimming took 6 bases from V and 0 from J; bases not matched to a gene: 4. Germline V lookup: CDR1 MNHEY, CDR2 SVGAGI. CDR3 length: 15 amino acids. The CDR3: CASSKLAGVSYEQYF. The CDR3 DNA reads TGTGCCAGCAGCAAACTAGCGGGGGTCTCCTACGAGCAGTACTTC.

This chain joins TRBV2 and TRBJ1-2; 8 bases align to TRBD1. The junction had 7 bases not matched to a gene; V was cut back by 3 bases and J by 4 bases. The CDR3 runs 15 residues. CDR1 is SNHLY, CDR2 FYNNEI, per germline. The CDR3 bases are TGTGCCAGCAGTGACGGACAGGGACGAGGCTATGGCTACACCTTC. It codes for CASSDGQGRGYGYTF.